The 13 T cell receptor beta chains given below trace back to one sample, sequenced in a study of T cells after yellow fever vaccination. TCRdb redid the calling of the 5' RACE reads with MiXCR, one entry per CDR3 protein. The profile shows about 550,000 distinct CDR3 sequences, about 19% of them singletons. This specimen was PBMCs, taken 15 days after the yellow fever booster vaccination. These receptors originate from a young man who received the YFV17D yellow fever vaccine.

The genes are TRBV29-1 and TRBJ1-3, with 7 bases matching TRBD1. V lost 6 bases, J lost 0 bases, and 8 bases stayed unmatched. This CDR3 has 15 amino acids. Germline lookup yields CDR1 SQVTM and CDR2 ANQGSEA. The CDR3 here is CSVRGQLNSGNTIYF. The CDR3 nucleotides are TGCAGCGTCAGGGGACAGCTCAACTCTGGAAACACCATATATTTT. Supplemented by reference TRBV29-1 and TRBJ1-3, the full variable domain reads SAVISQKPSRDICQRGTSLTIQCQVDSQVTMMFWYRQQPGQSLTLIATANQGSEATYESGFVIDKFPISRPNLTFSTLTVSNMSPEDSSIYLCSVRGQLNSGNTIYFGEGSWLTVV.

The chain combines TRBV29-1 with TRBJ2-3; 7 positions match TRBD2. The CDR3 is 12 residues long. Per germline, CDR1 SQVTM and CDR2 ANQGSEA. Losses at the gene ends were 8 bases for V and 6 bases for J; bases not matched to a gene: 8. The CDR3 DNA reads TGCAGCTTTCGAGCGGGAACGGATACGCAGTATTTT. Translating it yields CSFRAGTDTQYF.

This clonotype was observed a handful of times. The V and J genes are TRBV5-1 and TRBJ2-3; D is undetermined. Germline CDR1 and CDR2: SGHRS and YFSETQ. Trimming removed 1 base at V and 5 bases at J, with 11 bases between. The CDR3 length is 14 residues. As DNA, the CDR3 is TGCGCCAGCAGCTTGTCGGGCGAGAGAGATACGCAGTATTTT. It translates to CASSLSGERDTQYF.

In its sample, this clonotype was seen a few times. The chain uses TRBV18 and TRBJ2-1; D gene uncertain. The CDR3 has 16 amino acids. Trimming removed 0 bases at V and 4 bases at J, with 13 bases between. The germline V gene encodes CDR1 KGHSH and CDR2 LQKENI. The chain's CDR3 is CASSPPFPTSYNEQFF. For the CDR3, the DNA is TGTGCCAGCTCACCACCTTTCCCGACCTCGTACAATGAGCAGTTCTTC.

This chain joins TRBV4-3 and TRBJ2-7; 9 nucleotides match TRBD2. In germline, CDR1 is LGHNA, CDR2 YSLEER. The J segment lost 5 bases and the V segment lost 0 bases, leaving 8 bases of the junction unmatched. The CDR3 runs 16 residues. The CDR3 region has the DNA TGCGCCAGCAGCCAAGATTGGGGGCTAGCGGGGAACGAGCAGTACTTC. Its translation is CASSQDWGLAGNEQYF.

The chain links TRBV6-5 to TRBJ2-1; D may be TRBD2 (5 bases). Looked up from germline, CDR1 is MNHEY and CDR2 is SVGAGI. Trimming took off 11 bases at V and 7 bases at J, with 12 bases between the two ends. This CDR3 has 11 residues. In DNA form, the CDR3 reads TGTGCCGCCGGGATACTAAATGAGCAGTTCTTC. This translates into CAAGILNEQFF.

This clonotype was seen only a few times. The V and J genes are TRBV7-2 and TRBJ2-1; D possibly corresponds to TRBD1 (5 bases). Germline values: CDR1 SGHTA, CDR2 FQGNSA. This CDR3 region has 12 residues. The germline V and J ends were trimmed by 2 bases and 8 bases, with 7 bases remaining between them. CDR3 loop: CASSLQQDEQFF. The CDR3 DNA is TGTGCCAGCAGCTTACAACAGGATGAGCAGTTCTTC.

V is TRBV24-1 and J is TRBJ2-1; D may be TRBD1 (5 bases). V was clipped by 4 bases and J by 5 bases, with 11 bases between them. The CDR3 covers 14 residues. CDR1 is KGHDR, CDR2 SFDVKD, per germline. The CDR3 bases are TGTGCCACCAGTGAGGAAAAGGGGAACAATGAGCAGTTCTTC. Its protein is CATSEEKGNNEQFF.

The chain links TRBV20-1 to TRBJ2-7; a possible D gene is TRBD1 (6 bases). The CDR3 loop spans 13 amino acids. Germline CDR1 is DFQATT and CDR2 is SNEGSKA (reference sequence). The CDR3: CMTDSLLSYEQYF. In DNA form, the CDR3 reads TGCATGACGGACAGCCTCCTCTCCTACGAGCAGTACTTC.

The chain is built from TRBV18 and TRBJ2-5, with a weak D call TRBD2 (5 bases). This CDR3 has 14 amino acids. Germline values: CDR1 KGHSH, CDR2 LQKENI. Trimming took 3 bases from V and 2 from J, leaving 10 bases between them. CDR3 bases: TGTGCCAGCTCACCTCCGGGGTCGCAAGAGACCCAGTACTTC. This gives the protein CASSPPGSQETQYF. Full variable domain (rest looked up from reference TRBV18 and TRBJ2-5): NAGVMQNPRHLVRRRGQEARLRCSPMKGHSHVYWYRQLPEEGLKFMVYLQKENIIDESGMPKERFSAEFPKEGPSILRIQQVVRGDSAAYFCASSPPGSQETQYFGPGTRLLVL.

In its sample, this clonotype was seen a few times. The chain links TRBV10-2 to TRBJ2-3; possibly TRBD2 for D (6 bases). CDR1 and CDR2 (germline): WSHSY, SAAADI. With 6 bases removed from V and 5 bases from J, the gap between germline ends came to 18 bases. This CDR3 is built from 15 residues. Here the CDR3 reads CASRLGGVKKDTQYF. CDR3 sequence (DNA): TGCGCCAGCAGGTTGGGGGGAGTAAAGAAAGATACGCAGTATTTT.

This clonotype has a handful of counts. The V gene is TRBV5-1, the J gene TRBJ2-2, with 8 nucleotides matching TRBD2. Germline CDR1 reads SGHRS; CDR2 reads YFSETQ. The CDR3 totals 15 residues. V lost 7 bases and J lost 2; bases outside the gene matches: 7. The CDR3 loop reads CASETLAGNTGELFF. The CDR3 bases are TGCGCCAGCGAAACCCTAGCGGGCAACACCGGGGAGCTGTTTTTT.

A few counts support this clonotype. V gene TRBV9 combines with J gene TRBJ2-7, with 8 bases matching TRBD1. CDR1 and CDR2 (germline): SGDLS, YYNGEE. The CDR3 is made up of 15 amino acids. V lost 1 base to trimming and J lost 3 bases; unmatched junction nucleotides: 6. Here the CDR3 DNA reads TGTGCCAGCAGCGTATCAGGGGGCGGCCTCTACGAGCAGTACTTC. This encodes CASSVSGGGLYEQYF.